What follows describes a single T cell receptor beta chain. As yet, its antigen is unknown. This CDR3 has 12 residues. V dropped 2 bases and J dropped 8 bases, with 7 bases sitting between them. CDR1 and CDR2 (germline): SGHTA, FQGTGA. Sequencing used immunoSEQ multiplex PCR; TCRdb keeps in-frame clones, though not all of them. The sample contains around 990,000 clones, around 77% of which appear only once. The source of the sample is a study of shared clonotypes between healthy human individuals. The study, taken as a whole, reports: Rarefaction showed that sequencing of sorted subsets was incomplete (despite large depth).

This sequence originates from a man aged 18 to 29 in good health. Some clones in this sample may be carry-over from other donors' samples. This rearrangement joins TRBV7-3 to TRBJ2-1; D gene unclear. Sequencing used memory CD4+ T cells from PBMCs. Subset: CD45RA-negative fraction. CDR3 bases: TGTGCCAGCAGCTTAGACGGCTATGAGCAGTTCTTC. Translated: CASSLDGYEQFF.